Below, one T cell receptor (beta chain) is given with its context. Its antigen is unidentified. The sample belongs to a study of cytomegalovirus exposure and HLA in healthy donors. Study-level background: A prior study identified 120 million or so unique TCR beta sequences from 190 million or so T cells. Membership in the Caucasian-associated ancestry cluster was found for around four fifths of nearly 400 genotyped donors. Findings and caveats of the study: CMV serostatus alone was available as immune exposure information. Earlier results showed most TCR beta V segments being productive about 87% or about 30% of the time.

The PCR had 60 Vbeta and 13 Jbeta primers. The protocol was immunoSEQ multiplex PCR, while the TCRdb copy is restricted to in-frame clones and leaves out a portion. The sample records fewer than 120,000 clones, roughly 84% being singletons. V lost 1 base and J 4 bases, leaving 11 bases between the germline ends. This CDR3 has 15 amino acids. Per germline, CDR1 LGHNA and CDR2 YSLEER. The sample consisted of PBMCs. The V gene is TRBV4-3, the J gene TRBJ1-3; D ambiguous. The TCR originated in a man aged 25 to 40 in good health and CMV-seropositive. CDR3 region: CASSQGGGPGNTIYF. The CDR3 DNA reads as TGCGCCAGCAGCCAAGGGGGAGGGCCCGGAAACACCATATATTTT.